Below, 9 T cell receptor beta chains from the same sample are listed, as sequenced in a study of response to subunit inactivated influenza vaccine. Each CDR3 protein gets one entry after TCRdb re-called the RT-PCR reads with MiXCR. This sample has about 520,000 distinct CDR3 sequences, with approximately 6.9% found just once. The sample was PBMCs from blood, taken around 25 months after vaccination. Receptor source: a man aged 50-75 years who received an inactivated influenza vaccine.

There are a few counts of this clonotype. V and J are TRBV7-3 and TRBJ2-5; TRBD2 agrees at 7 bases. The V gene end was trimmed by 5 bases and the J gene end by 1 base; junction bases not matched to a gene: 7. CDR3 length equals 15 residues. Germline V lookup: CDR1 SGHTA, CDR2 FQGTGA. The chain's CDR3 is CASSPRASGQETQYF. In DNA, the CDR3 is TGTGCCAGCAGCCCCCGAGCTAGCGGCCAAGAGACCCAGTACTTC.

This sequence joins TRBV10-3 and TRBJ1-1; no clear D gene. CDR1 and CDR2 from the germline V gene are ENHRY and SYGVKD. The CDR3 is 15 amino acids. V lost 3 bases to trimming and J lost 0 bases, with 11 bases between them. The CDR3 region is CAISDPPVLNTEAFF. CDR3 in DNA: TGTGCCATCAGTGATCCCCCGGTATTGAACACTGAAGCTTTCTTT.

This clonotype has more than one count but fewer than ten. The chain carries TRBV4-1 and TRBJ2-5; D call uncertain. CDR3 length: 14 residues. V was clipped by 0 bases and J by 4 bases, with 9 bases between them. The germline V gene encodes CDR1 MGHRA and CDR2 YSYEKL. The CDR3 here is CASSQEEYRETQYF. CDR3 nucleotide sequence: TGCGCCAGCAGCCAAGAGGAATACAGAGAGACCCAGTACTTC.

This clonotype showed up just a few times. Here the CDR3 DNA reads TGTGCCAGCAGTTTAGGAAGCGGGTCGAATGAGCAGTTCTTC. This gives the protein CASSLGSGSNEQFF. This rearrangement joins TRBV6-2 or TRBV6-3 to TRBJ2-1; tentative D call: TRBD2 (6 bases). The CDR3 runs to 14 residues. Trimming took off 4 bases at V and 7 bases at J, with 14 bases between the two ends. The germline V gene has CDR1 MNHEY and CDR2 SVGEGT.

The J gene is TRBJ1-3, the V gene TRBV12-3 or TRBV12-4; 7 nucleotides line up with TRBD1. This CDR3 is 15 amino acids long. The V gene end was trimmed by 5 bases and the J gene end by 5 bases; junction bases not matched to a gene: 9. The CDR3 region is CASSALTGARNTIYF. The CDR3 bases are TGTGCCAGCAGTGCCCTAACAGGGGCCAGAAACACCATATATTTT.

This rearrangement joins TRBV4-2 to TRBJ2-5; D gene unclear. Trimming took 0 bases from V and 14 from J, leaving 16 bases between them. The CDR3 is 13 residues long. CDR1 LGHNA and CDR2 YNFKEQ come from the germline V gene. CDR3 sequence (DNA): TGTGCCAGCAGCCAAGATTATCGGACCTTATATTACTTC. Protein product: CASSQDYRTLYYF.

The chain links TRBV18 to TRBJ2-7, with 10 bases that match TRBD2. CDR1 is KGHSH and CDR2 is LQKENI in the germline V gene. Unmatched junction bases numbered 5, after V lost 1 base and J lost 5 bases. CDR3 size: 15 residues. The CDR3 spells CASSPLTSGYNEQYF. CDR3 bases: TGTGCCAGCTCACCACTGACTAGCGGGTACAACGAGCAGTACTTC.

This clonotype was found a few times. The CDR3 reads CASSHRDREGEQYF. CDR3 bases: TGTGCCAGCAGCCACCGGGACAGGGAAGGCGAGCAGTACTTC. The J gene is TRBJ2-7, the V gene TRBV3-1; 9 bases fit TRBD1. The V and J ends lost 3 bases and 6 bases, in that order; junction bases with no gene match: 6. The length of the CDR3 is 14 residues. From germline, CDR1 is LGHDT and CDR2 YNNKEL (reference sequence).

The chain links TRBV5-1 to TRBJ2-1; 8 bases map to TRBD1. The CDR3 has 13 residues. J lost 6 bases, V lost 4 bases, and 3 bases had no gene match. Germline loops: CDR1 SGHRS, CDR2 YFSETQ. The CDR3 DNA reads TGCGCCAGCAGCAAGGGACAGGTCAATGAGCAGTTCTTC. This sequence encodes CASSKGQVNEQFF.